A single sample gave rise to the 14 T cell receptor beta chains below, sequenced in a study of T cell changes during pregnancy in multiple sclerosis. TCRdb's table, derived via immunoSEQ multiplex PCR, lists solely in-frame clones and lacks some. The sample has some 70,000 clones, 85% to 95% seen once. The sequencing here drew on CD8+ T cells from peripheral blood mononuclear cells, taken in the third trimester of pregnancy. The receptor set was obtained from a female donor in good health, enrolled as a control in a pregnancy study.

The chain combines TRBV5-4 with TRBJ2-3; 13 nucleotides line up with TRBD2. After removal of 6 bases from V and 6 bases from J, the junction contained 7 bases not matched to a gene. CDR3 length: 15 amino acids. CDR1 SGHNT and CDR2 YYREEE come from the germline V gene (reference sequence). The CDR3 here is CASTPGTSGADTQYF. The DNA for the CDR3 is TGTGCCAGCACCCCCGGGACTAGCGGGGCTGATACGCAGTATTTT.

The CDR3 DNA reads TGTGCCAGCAGCGCACCACGGGACAGGGCCTATGATGAGCAGTTCTTC. This encodes CASSAPRDRAYDEQFF. The V gene is TRBV9, the J gene TRBJ2-1; 9 nucleotides match TRBD1. This CDR3 has 16 amino acids. V gave up 3 bases and J gave up 8 bases; unmatched junction bases: 12. Germline CDR1 SGDLS, CDR2 YYNGEE.

This chain uses TRBV9 with TRBJ1-2; D remains unclear. Trimming left V 4 bases short and J 0 bases short, with 16 bases between. The CDR3 has 16 amino acids. Germline V gene sequence: CDR1 SGDLS, CDR2 YYNGEE. CDR3 loop: CASSTRPGGANYGYTF. The CDR3 DNA is TGTGCCAGCAGCACTCGACCCGGCGGAGCTAACTATGGCTACACCTTC. The full variable domain, with the rest looked up from reference TRBV9 and TRBJ1-2, is DSGVTQTPKHLITATGQRVTLRCSPRSGDLSVYWYQQSLDQGLQFLIQYYNGEERAKGNILERFSAQQFPDLHSELNLSSLELGDSALYFCASSTRPGGANYGYTFGSGTRLTVV.

This sequence joins TRBV27 and TRBJ1-2; 7 positions agree with TRBD1. This CDR3 contains 12 residues. V was pared by 4 bases and J by 5 bases, with 1 base of the junction left unmatched. Germline CDR1 and CDR2: MNHEY and SMNVEV (reference sequence). The CDR3 loop is CASSSTGYGYTF. The CDR3 region has the DNA TGTGCCAGCAGTTCGACAGGGTATGGCTACACCTTC.

The V gene is TRBV15, the J gene TRBJ1-2; D is uncertain. Germline V gene sequence: CDR1 LNHNV, CDR2 YYDKDF (reference sequence). The CDR3 contains 13 residues. The ends were cut back, 3 bases at V and 7 bases at J, with 12 bases in the middle. CDR3 sequence: CATSRAAGSGYTF. DNA for the CDR3: TGTGCCACCAGCAGGGCTGCCGGGAGTGGCTACACCTTC.

This sequence joins TRBV7-6 and TRBJ2-2; a weak D match, TRBD2 (5 bases). Between the trimmed V and J ends, which lost 4 bases and 0 bases, there was a span of 12 bases. Germline values: CDR1 SGHVS, CDR2 FNYEAQ. This CDR3 spans 16 amino acids. The CDR3 protein is CASSSGGIPNTGELFF. The CDR3, as DNA: TGTGCCAGCAGCTCCGGAGGTATACCGAACACCGGGGAGCTGTTTTTT.

The J gene is TRBJ2-5, the V gene TRBV21-1; the table gives TRBD2 as D, unverified against the DNA. TRBV21-1 is termed a pseudogene. The CDR3 has 17 residues. The DNA of the CDR3 is TGTGCCAGCAGCAAAATGCGACTAGCGGGGGCGCAAGAGACCCAGTACTTC. Amino acids: CASSKMRLAGAQETQYF.

This chain links TRBV29-1 with TRBJ2-7, with 9 positions matching TRBD1. The germline CDR1 and CDR2 sequences are SQVTM and ANQGSEA. The junction had 7 bases not matched to a gene; V was cut back by 4 bases and J by 3 bases. This CDR3 contains 14 residues. Here the CDR3 DNA reads TGCAGCGTTGGGGGGCTGGACAGGGGCTACGAGCAGTACTTC. It encodes CSVGGLDRGYEQYF.

CDR3 residues: CASSHAYNEQFF. The CDR3, as DNA: TGTGCCAGCAGCCACGCCTACAATGAGCAGTTCTTC. J is TRBJ2-1 and V is TRBV4-2; D unclear. Trimming pared 3 bases from V and 2 bases from J, leaving 2 bases between. The CDR3 contains 12 residues. CDR1 is LGHNA, CDR2 YNFKEQ, per germline.

The chain couples TRBV7-7 to TRBJ2-3; perhaps TRBD1 as D (5 bases). The V gene's germline CDR1 is SSHAT and CDR2 FNYEAQ (reference sequence). V lost 3 bases and J 3 bases, leaving 13 bases between the germline ends. The CDR3 covers 15 residues. The CDR3 spells CASSFSQGQTDTQYF. The CDR3 DNA sequence: TGTGCCAGCAGCTTTAGTCAGGGTCAAACAGATACGCAGTATTTT. The full variable domain, in which reference TRBV7-7 and TRBJ2-3 provide the parts outside the CDR3, is GAGVSQSPRYKVTKRGQDVTLRCDPISSHATLYWYQQALGQGPEFLTYFNYEAQPDKSGLPSDRFSAERPEGSISTLTIQRTEQRDSAMYRCASSFSQGQTDTQYFGPGTRLTVL.

This clone was recorded a few times. V is TRBV13 and J is TRBJ2-2, with a weak D call TRBD1 (5 bases). The CDR3 loop spans 18 amino acids. V was shortened by 5 bases and J by 0 bases, with 19 bases between the two germline ends. The germline V gene encodes CDR1 PRHDT and CDR2 FYEKMQ (reference sequence). CDR3 loop: CASSLSRQLESNTGELFF. DNA of the CDR3: TGTGCCAGCAGCCTGAGTCGACAGCTCGAATCGAACACCGGGGAGCTGTTTTTT.

CDR3 region: CASGQVGNIQYF. CDR3 nucleotide sequence: TGTGCCAGCGGACAGGTTGGGAACATTCAGTACTTC. This sequence joins TRBV27 and TRBJ2-4; 7 nucleotides agree with TRBD1. After removal of 8 bases from V and 7 bases from J, the junction contained 5 bases not matched to a gene. CDR3 size: 12 residues. Germline CDR1 reads MNHEY; CDR2 reads SMNVEV (reference sequence).

The rearrangement links TRBV5-6 to TRBJ2-7, with D possibly matching TRBD1 (5 bases). The CDR3 covers 13 residues. The germline CDR1 and CDR2 sequences are SGHDT and YYEEEE. Trimming took 1 base from V and 6 from J, leaving 11 bases between them. The CDR3 DNA follows: TGTGCCAGCAGCTTGCAGGGTATTGCCGAGCAGTACTTC. It yields the protein CASSLQGIAEQYF.

J is TRBJ1-3 and V is TRBV7-9; 7 nucleotides match TRBD1. This CDR3 is built from 15 residues. With V trimmed by 1 base and J by 2 bases, 2 bases remained unmatched. Germline V gives CDR1 SEHNR, CDR2 FQNEAQ (reference sequence). CDR3 sequence (DNA): TGTGCCAGCAGCTTAGTAGACAGGGCTGGAAACACCATATATTTT. Its protein is CASSLVDRAGNTIYF.